This TCR beta chain was identified during a study of blood T cell repertoires in COVID-19. Study in general: Samples came from the United States, Italy and Spain, spanning acute and convalescent COVID-19. The cDNA or gDNA used as material had been derived from T cells, B-cell-depleted T cells, or PBMCs.

In the study's own analysis: Amplification from reference gene primers served as the basis for estimated nucleated cell counts. Profiled with immunoSEQ multiplex PCR; TCRdb holds only in-frame clones, not every one. Clone size and V and J calls were adopted from that table, with D and trimming inferred from the DNA. The sample carries about 100,000 clones, about 80% recorded once. Input material: peripheral blood. The sequence derives from a woman in her seventies with acute or convalescent COVID-19.

Here the CDR3 reads CASSQGQASYGYTF. In DNA form, the CDR3 reads TGTGCCAGCAGCCAAGGACAGGCCTCCTATGGCTACACCTTC. This chain links TRBV6-5 with TRBJ1-2, with 7 positions matching TRBD1. The length of the CDR3 is 14 residues. CDR1 is MNHEY, CDR2 SVGAGI, per germline. J was trimmed by 4 bases and V by 6 bases; bases with no gene match: 8.